This T cell receptor (beta chain) emerged from a study of OX40 agonist ivuxolimab in advanced cancers. Study-wide background: The dose-escalation group included hepatocellular carcinoma, melanoma, renal cell carcinoma and head and neck cancer. General study points: At 0.1 to 3.0 mg/kg, clonal expansion of CD4+ and CD8+ blood T cells had occurred by week 6. Low clonal expansion, among the lowest seen, marked partial responders at 0.1-3.0 mg/kg. Specificity for antigen went undetermined in the expanded peripheral T cells.

CDR3 length: 16 residues. Trimming took 2 bases from V and 0 from J, leaving 14 bases between them. CDR1 is MNHEY, CDR2 SVGAGI, per germline. Worth noting for this clone: The antigen is not known.

Only in-frame clones appear in the TCRdb table, and some are missing; sequencing was by immunoSEQ multiplex PCR. The sample has approximately 64,000 clones, approximately 80% seen once. The clonotype was recovered from an adult with an advanced solid tumor such as melanoma, head and neck, liver or kidney cancer. This rearrangement joins TRBV6-5 to TRBJ2-7; TRBD1 might be the D (6 bases). The sample was CD4+ or CD8+ T cells sorted from blood, taken in a trial of the OX40 agonist ivuxolimab. The CDR3 nucleotides read TGTGCCAGCAGTTACCTACAGGGAAGGAGCTCCTACGAGCAGTACTTC. Translating gives CASSYLQGRSSYEQYF.